This T cell receptor beta chain was captured in a study of T-cell memory formation after mild COVID-19 (dated by TCRdb to about 2021). At the level of the whole study: Most TCR sequence clusters were specific to one of the two donors. Two young, previously healthy adult volunteers made up the cohort, one male and one female. Longitudinal TCRalpha and TCRbeta repertoire sequencing tracked T-cell clones expanding and contracting after mild COVID-19 in two donors. Study-level results and caveats: The second-wave clones that peaked on day 37 were not confirmed to be SARS-CoV-2 specific. The study covered only two mild cases, and larger cohorts including severe cases with pre-infection samples were considered necessary. Contracting CD4+ clones appeared mostly in the CM and EM memory subsets, whereas CD8+ clones were enriched in EMRA. From day 15 to 85, contracting clones showed balanced CD4/CD8 phenotypes, whereas a second wave of clones that expanded from day 15 to 37 leaned towards CD4+. Some responding clones were detected in pre-infection memory, which suggested that pre-existing cross-reactive memory T cells had joined the SARS-CoV-2 response.

PBMCs were isolated by Ficoll-Paque density gradient centrifugation. A note on this clonotype: Its specific antigen is unknown. There are no base qualities to consult, and no much larger clone falls within one base.

V is cut by 9 bases and J by 1 base, and the space between the germline ends is 20 bases. According to the germline V gene (reference sequence), CDR1 reads SEHNR and CDR2 reads FQNEAQ. The CDR3, cysteine through phenylalanine, is 16 amino acids long. Only the CDR3 region is kept as DNA, spanning 48 bases read in frame from base 1. Instrument on record: Illumina NovaSeq 6000. TCRalpha and TCRbeta cDNA libraries were built by 5'RACE with constant-segment primers, adding sample barcodes and unique molecular identifiers. RNA was extracted from every sample with Trizol reagent. Amplification of the libraries took two PCR steps, and the second step added a second sample barcode plus Illumina TruSeq adapters. Sequencing of libraries was performed on an Illumina NovaSeq with 2 x 150 bp paired-end reads. From the authors' description of their analysis: Reads were demultiplexed and collapsed into UMI-guided consensus sequences with migec v1.2.7. Using mixcr v2.1.11, UMI consensuses were aligned to TRA and TRB V and J templates and then assembled into clonotypes. A clonotype was counted as expanded or contracted only when both edgeR and NoisET called the clonotype significant, with the noise models trained on biological replicates. edgeR calls used a false discovery rate-adjusted p below 0.01 and a log2 fold-change threshold of 1. As an exploratory analysis of dynamics, max-normalized trajectories of the 1000 most abundant clonotypes were examined by PCA with hierarchical clustering. Separately sequenced CD4+ and CD8+ repertoires were used to assign a CD4 or CD8 phenotype to each responding clone. TCRdb passed the public sequencing reads through fastp at Q25 and MiXCR, retaining productive beta sequences. Identical CDR3 proteins give one entry, which carries the most common genes and DNA. None of the V and J calls come from the authors' own analysis; TCRdb made them. The sample records approximately 270,000 distinct CDR3 sequences, around 15% of which are singletons. The ten largest clones capture roughly 24% of the sample.

This sequence uses TRBV7-9 and TRBJ2-3; possibly the D gene is TRBD2, per 5 matching bases. The source is a man aged 18 to 30 who had mild COVID-19 (a few samples of this study predate the infection). The sample titles of this study are shuffled in the database, so cell type and time point are left out; the donor was told from shared clones. Sequencing input: PBMCs or a T cell subset sorted from them (not recorded which). Here the CDR3 is given as CARGVAGPPRTDTQYF. The nucleotide sequence is given as TGTGCCAGAGGAGTGGCGGGCCCGCCCCGCACAGATACGCAGTATTTT.